This T cell receptor beta chain emerged from a study of brain metastases from non-small cell lung cancer. Study results and limitations: Metastases had sparse T cells but largely shared repertoires with primaries. Compared with primary tumors, brain metastases showed less T-cell infiltration. T-cell clones appeared expanded in about two thirds of brain metastases relative to matched primary tumors.

There are a few counts of this clone. As yet, its antigen is unknown. The germline V gene encodes CDR1 DFQATT and CDR2 SNEGSKA (reference sequence). This CDR3 is built from 13 residues. Trimming stripped 3 bases from V and 1 base from J, with 10 bases between. Profiling relied on immunoSEQ multiplex PCR, and the TCRdb table lists in-frame clones only, not all of them. Here the sample spans 3,200 or so clones, 78% being singletons. The TCR originated in a donor aged 40 or over with non-small cell lung cancer. This chain connects TRBV20-1 to TRBJ2-7; D gene ambiguous. The sample consisted of primary lung tumor tissue. The CDR3 protein is CSASSGYSYEQYF. The CDR3 DNA reads TGCAGTGCTAGTTCCGGGTATTCCTACGAGCAGTACTTC.